This T cell receptor beta chain derives from a study of response to subunit inactivated influenza vaccine. The length of the CDR3 is 16 residues. Germline CDR1 and CDR2: DFQATT and SNEGSKA (reference sequence). Overall study results and limits: Only a handful of new T cells, the authors suggested, are recruited with each seasonal influenza vaccination.

For this clonotype: The antigen is undetermined. At one end, the junction sequence differs from germline, possibly due to a read error.

TCRdb processed the RT-PCR reads anew with MiXCR; each CDR3 protein has one entry. The profile shows around 540,000 distinct CDR3 sequences, about an eighth of them singletons. The input for sequencing was PBMCs from blood, taken on the day of vaccination. The TCR originated in a man aged 50 or older who received an inactivated influenza vaccine. The chain has TRBV20-1 and TRBJ2-2; TRBD1 matches at 7 bases. The CDR3 sequence is CCARDVAGGNTGELFF. Written as DNA, the CDR3 is TGCTGTGCTAGAGATGTAGCAGGGGGGAACACCGGGGAGCTGTTTTTT.